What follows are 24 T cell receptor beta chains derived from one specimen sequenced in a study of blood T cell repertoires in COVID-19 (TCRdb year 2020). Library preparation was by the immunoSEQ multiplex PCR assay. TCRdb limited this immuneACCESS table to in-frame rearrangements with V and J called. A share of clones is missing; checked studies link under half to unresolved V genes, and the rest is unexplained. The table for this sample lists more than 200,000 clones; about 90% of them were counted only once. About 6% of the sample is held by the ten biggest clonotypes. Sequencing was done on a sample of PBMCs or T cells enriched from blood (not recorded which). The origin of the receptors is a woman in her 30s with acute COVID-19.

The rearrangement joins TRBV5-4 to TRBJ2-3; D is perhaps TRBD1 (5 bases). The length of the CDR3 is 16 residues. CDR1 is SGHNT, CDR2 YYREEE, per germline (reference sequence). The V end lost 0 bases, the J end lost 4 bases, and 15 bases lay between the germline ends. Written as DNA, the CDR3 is TGTGCCAGCAGCTTGGAAGGCAGGGCAACACCAGATACGCAGTATTTT. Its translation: CASSLEGRATPDTQYF.

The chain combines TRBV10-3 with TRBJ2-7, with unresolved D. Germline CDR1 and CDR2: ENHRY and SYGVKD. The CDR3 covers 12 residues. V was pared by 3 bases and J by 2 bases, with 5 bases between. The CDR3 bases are TGTGCCATCAGTGACTTAACCTACGAGCAGTACTTC. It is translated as CAISDLTYEQYF.

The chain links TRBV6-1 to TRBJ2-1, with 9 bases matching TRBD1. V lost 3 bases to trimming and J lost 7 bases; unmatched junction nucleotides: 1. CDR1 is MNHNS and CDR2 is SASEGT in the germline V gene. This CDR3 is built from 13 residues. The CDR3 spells CASSEGQGNEQFF. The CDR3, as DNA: TGTGCCAGCAGTGAGGGACAGGGAAATGAGCAGTTCTTC.

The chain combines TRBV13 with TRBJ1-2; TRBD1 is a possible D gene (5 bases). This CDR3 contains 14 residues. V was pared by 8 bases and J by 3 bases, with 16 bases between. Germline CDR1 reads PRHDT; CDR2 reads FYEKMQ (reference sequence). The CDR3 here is CASALGGFDYGYTF. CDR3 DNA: TGTGCCAGCGCCCTGGGGGGTTTCGACTATGGCTACACCTTC.

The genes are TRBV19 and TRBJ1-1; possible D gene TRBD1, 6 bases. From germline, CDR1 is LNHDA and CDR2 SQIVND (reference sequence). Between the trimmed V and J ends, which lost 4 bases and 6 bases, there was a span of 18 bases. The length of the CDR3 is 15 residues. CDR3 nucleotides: TGTGCCAGTAGTACCAGCACAGGGAAAGGAGCTGAAGCTTTCTTT. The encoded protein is CASSTSTGKGAEAFF.

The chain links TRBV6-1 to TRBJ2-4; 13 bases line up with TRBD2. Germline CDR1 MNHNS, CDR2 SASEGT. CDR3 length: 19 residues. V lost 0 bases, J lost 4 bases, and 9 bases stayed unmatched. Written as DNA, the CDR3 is TGTGCCAGCAGTGAAGCCCAACCTGGACTAGCGGGGGTAAAAAACATTCAGTACTTC. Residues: CASSEAQPGLAGVKNIQYF.

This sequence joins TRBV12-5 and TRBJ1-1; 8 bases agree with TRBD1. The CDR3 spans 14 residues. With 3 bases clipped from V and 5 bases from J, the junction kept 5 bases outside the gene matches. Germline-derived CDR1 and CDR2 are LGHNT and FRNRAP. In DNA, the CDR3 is TGTGCTAGTGGTTTCTCAGGGGGCTCGACTGAAGCTTTCTTT. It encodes CASGFSGGSTEAFF.

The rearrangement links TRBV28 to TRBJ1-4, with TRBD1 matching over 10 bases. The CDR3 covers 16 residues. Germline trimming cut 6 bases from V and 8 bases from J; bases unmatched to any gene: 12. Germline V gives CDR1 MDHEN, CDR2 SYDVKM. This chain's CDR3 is CASSPPRQGAGEKLFF. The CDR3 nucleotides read TGTGCCAGCAGCCCCCCCAGACAGGGGGCGGGCGAAAAACTGTTTTTT.

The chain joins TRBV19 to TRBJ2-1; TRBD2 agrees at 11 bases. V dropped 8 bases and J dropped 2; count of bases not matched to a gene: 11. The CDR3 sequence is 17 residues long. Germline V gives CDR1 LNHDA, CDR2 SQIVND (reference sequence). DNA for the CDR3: TGTGCCAGTGATAGCGGGAGGGCCACTCCGCCCTACAATGAGCAGTTCTTC. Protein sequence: CASDSGRATPPYNEQFF.

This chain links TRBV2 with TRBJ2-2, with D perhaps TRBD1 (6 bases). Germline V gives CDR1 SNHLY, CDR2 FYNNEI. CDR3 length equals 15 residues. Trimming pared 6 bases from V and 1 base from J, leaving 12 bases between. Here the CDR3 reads CASSGQSLNTGELFF. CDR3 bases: TGTGCCAGCAGCGGACAGTCGTTGAACACCGGGGAGCTGTTTTTT.

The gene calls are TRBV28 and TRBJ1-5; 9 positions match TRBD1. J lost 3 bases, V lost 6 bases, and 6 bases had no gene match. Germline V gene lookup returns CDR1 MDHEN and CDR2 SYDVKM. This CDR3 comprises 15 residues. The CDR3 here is CASSLQGAHNQPQHF. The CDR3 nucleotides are TGTGCCAGCAGCTTACAGGGGGCCCACAATCAGCCCCAGCATTTT.

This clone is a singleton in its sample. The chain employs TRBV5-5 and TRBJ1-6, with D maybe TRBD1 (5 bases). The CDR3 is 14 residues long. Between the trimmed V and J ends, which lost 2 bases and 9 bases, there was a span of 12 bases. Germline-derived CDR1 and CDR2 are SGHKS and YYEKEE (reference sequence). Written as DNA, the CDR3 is TGTGCCAGCAGCTTCGGCCAGGGAGGTTCACCCCTCCACTTT. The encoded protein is CASSFGQGGSPLHF.

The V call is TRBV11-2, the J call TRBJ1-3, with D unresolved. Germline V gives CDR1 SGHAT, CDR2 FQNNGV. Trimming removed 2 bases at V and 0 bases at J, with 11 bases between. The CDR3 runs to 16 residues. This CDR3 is CASSLPAVPSGNTIYF. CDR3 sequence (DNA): TGTGCCAGCAGCTTACCGGCGGTTCCCTCTGGAAACACCATATATTTT.

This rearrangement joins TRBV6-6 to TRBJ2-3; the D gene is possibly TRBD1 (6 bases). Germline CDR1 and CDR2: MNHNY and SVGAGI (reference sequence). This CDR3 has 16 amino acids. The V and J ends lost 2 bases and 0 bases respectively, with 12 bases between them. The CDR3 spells CASSYQGSPSTDTQYF. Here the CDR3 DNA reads TGTGCCAGCAGTTACCAGGGGAGCCCTAGCACAGATACGCAGTATTTT.

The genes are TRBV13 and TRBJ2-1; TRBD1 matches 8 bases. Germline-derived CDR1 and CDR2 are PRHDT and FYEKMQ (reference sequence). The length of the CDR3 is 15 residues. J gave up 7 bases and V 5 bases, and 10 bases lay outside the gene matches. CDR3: CASSPTRDRLNEQFF. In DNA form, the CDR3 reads TGTGCCAGCAGCCCGACCCGGGACAGGCTAAATGAGCAGTTCTTC.

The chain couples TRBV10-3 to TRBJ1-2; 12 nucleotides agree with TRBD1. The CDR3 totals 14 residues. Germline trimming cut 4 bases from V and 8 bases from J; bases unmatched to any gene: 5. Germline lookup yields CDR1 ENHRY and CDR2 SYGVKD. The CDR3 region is CAISAGQGAEGYTF. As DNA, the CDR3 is TGTGCCATCAGTGCGGGACAGGGGGCAGAGGGCTACACCTTC.

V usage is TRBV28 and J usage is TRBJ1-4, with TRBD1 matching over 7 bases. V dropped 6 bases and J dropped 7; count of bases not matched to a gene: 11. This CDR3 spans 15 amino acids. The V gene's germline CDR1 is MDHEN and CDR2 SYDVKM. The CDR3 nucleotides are TGTGCCAGCAGCTCCGACAGGGTTAGAGGTGAAAAACTGTTTTTT. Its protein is CASSSDRVRGEKLFF.

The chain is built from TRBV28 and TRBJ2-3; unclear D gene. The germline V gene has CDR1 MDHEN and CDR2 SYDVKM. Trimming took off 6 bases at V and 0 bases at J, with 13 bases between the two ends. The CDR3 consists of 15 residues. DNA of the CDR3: TGTGCCAGCAGCCCAGTCCAATCTAGCACAGATACGCAGTATTTT. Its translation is CASSPVQSSTDTQYF. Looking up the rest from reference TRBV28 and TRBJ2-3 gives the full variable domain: DVKVTQSSRYLVKRTGEKVFLECVQDMDHENMFWYRQDPGLGLRLIYFSYDVKMKEKGDIPEGYSVSREKKERFSLILESASTNQTSMYLCASSPVQSSTDTQYFGPGTRLTVL.

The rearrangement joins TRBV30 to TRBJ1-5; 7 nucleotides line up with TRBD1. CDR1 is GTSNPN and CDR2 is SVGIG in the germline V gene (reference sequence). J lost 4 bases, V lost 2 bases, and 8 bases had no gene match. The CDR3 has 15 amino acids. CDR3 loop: CAWSPEGARNQPQHF. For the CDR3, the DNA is TGTGCCTGGAGTCCTGAGGGGGCTCGGAATCAGCCCCAGCATTTT.

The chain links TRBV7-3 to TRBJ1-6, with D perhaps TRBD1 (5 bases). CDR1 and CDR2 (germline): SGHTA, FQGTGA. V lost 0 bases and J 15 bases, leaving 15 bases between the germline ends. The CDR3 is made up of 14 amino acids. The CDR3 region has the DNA TGTGCCAGCAGCTTAACAAGCGGGGGTCGTCACCTCCACTTT. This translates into CASSLTSGGRHLHF.

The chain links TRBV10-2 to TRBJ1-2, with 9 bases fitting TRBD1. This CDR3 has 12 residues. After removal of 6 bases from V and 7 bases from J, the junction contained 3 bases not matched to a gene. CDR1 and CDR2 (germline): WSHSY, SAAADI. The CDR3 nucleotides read TGCGCCAGCAGCGGGACAGGGTTTGGCTACACCTTC. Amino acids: CASSGTGFGYTF.

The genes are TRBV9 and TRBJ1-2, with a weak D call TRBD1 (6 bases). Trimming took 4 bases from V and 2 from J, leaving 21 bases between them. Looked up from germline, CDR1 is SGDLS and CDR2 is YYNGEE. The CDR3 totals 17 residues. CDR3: CASSPLDSFSSNYGYTF. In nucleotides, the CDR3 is TGTGCCAGCAGCCCACTGGACAGCTTCAGTTCCAACTATGGCTACACCTTC.

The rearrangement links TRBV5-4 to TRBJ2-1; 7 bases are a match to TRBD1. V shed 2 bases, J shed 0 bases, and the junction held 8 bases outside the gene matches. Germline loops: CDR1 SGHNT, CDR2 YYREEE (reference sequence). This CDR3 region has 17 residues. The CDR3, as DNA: TGTGCCAGCAGCTTATCTGGACAGGCAAGCTCCTACAATGAGCAGTTCTTC. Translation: CASSLSGQASSYNEQFF.

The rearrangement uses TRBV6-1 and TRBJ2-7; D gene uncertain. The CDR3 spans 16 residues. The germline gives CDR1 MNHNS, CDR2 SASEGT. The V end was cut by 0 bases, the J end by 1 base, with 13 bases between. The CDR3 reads CASSEALVVQSYEQYF. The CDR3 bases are TGTGCCAGCAGTGAAGCGCTCGTAGTCCAATCCTACGAGCAGTACTTC.